This T cell receptor (beta chain) is drawn from a study of OX40 agonist ivuxolimab in advanced cancers. The overall study: Each patient was given ivuxolimab into a vein every 2 weeks, at 0.01 to 10 mg/kg. Study conclusions and caveats: CD8+ T cells showed, on average, more clonal expansion than CD4+ cells.

About this clone: The target antigen is unknown.

This CDR3 region has 14 residues. V was trimmed by 5 bases and J by 5 bases, leaving 15 bases between them. Germline lookup yields CDR1 SGHNT and CDR2 YENEEA. Repertoires were generated with immunoSEQ multiplex PCR, while TCRdb's copy carries only in-frame clones and drops some. The sample includes around 67,000 clones, 84% of them seen just once. Blood sampling took place at baseline, cycle 4 day 1, and cycle 7 day 1. The sample consisted of CD4+ or CD8+ T cells sorted from blood, taken in a trial of the OX40 agonist ivuxolimab. The chain couples TRBV11-3 to TRBJ2-5; D is unclear. This TCR derives from an adult with an advanced solid tumor such as melanoma, head and neck, liver or kidney cancer. For the CDR3, the DNA is TGTGCCAGCAGCCCAGAAGGGTCTGTCGAGACCCAGTACTTC. It codes for CASSPEGSVETQYF.